This paragraph reports one TCR beta chain. This specimen belongs to a study of CD8 T cells in Susac syndrome. Germline CDR1 LNHDA, CDR2 SQIVND (reference sequence). V was trimmed by 3 bases and J by 0 bases, leaving 5 bases between them. There are 13 residues in the CDR3. With random hexamers, about 0.45 to 1 ug RNA was reverse transcribed. Each CDR3 protein is one row after TCRdb ran MiXCR on the immunoSEQ multiplex PCR reads. The sample carries approximately 70,000 distinct CDR3 sequences, about 95% recorded once. Sequencing was done on a sample of CD8+ T cells from PBMCs. The genes are TRBV19 and TRBJ2-5; D is unresolved. This sequence was found in a human donor in good health. CDR3 nucleotide sequence: TGTGCCAGTAGTATGGGGTACCAAGAGACCCAGTACTTC. Protein sequence: CASSMGYQETQYF.